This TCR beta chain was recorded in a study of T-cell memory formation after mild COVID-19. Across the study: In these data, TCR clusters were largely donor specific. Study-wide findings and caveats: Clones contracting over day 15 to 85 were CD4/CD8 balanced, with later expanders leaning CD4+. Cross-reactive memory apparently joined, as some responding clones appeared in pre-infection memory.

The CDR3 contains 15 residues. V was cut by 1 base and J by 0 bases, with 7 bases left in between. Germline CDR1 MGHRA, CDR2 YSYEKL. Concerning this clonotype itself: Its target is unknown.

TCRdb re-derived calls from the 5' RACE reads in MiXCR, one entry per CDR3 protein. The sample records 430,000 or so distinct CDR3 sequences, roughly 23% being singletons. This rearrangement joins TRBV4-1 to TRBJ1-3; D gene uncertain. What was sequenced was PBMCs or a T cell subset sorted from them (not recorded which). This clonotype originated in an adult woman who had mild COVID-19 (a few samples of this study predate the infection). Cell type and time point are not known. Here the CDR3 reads CASSQAGSSGNTIYF. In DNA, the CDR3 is TGCGCCAGCAGCCAAGCAGGCAGCTCTGGAAACACCATATATTTT.